This TCR beta chain was documented in a study of monozygotic twins with inflammatory bowel disease. Eight separate reactions per sample served to make cDNA. TCRdb re-called the 5' RACE reads and catalogs CDR3 proteins one per entry, DNA excluded. Here the sample table reports 420,000 or so distinct CDR3 sequences. The CDR3 is 15 amino acids. In germline, CDR1 is SGHDT, CDR2 YYEEEE. The chain links TRBV5-6 to TRBJ2-7; TCRdb calls TRBD1, which cannot be checked without DNA. The sequencing input was blood. The clonotype originates from a human donor with ulcerative colitis or Crohn's disease, or a healthy co-twin of an affected twin (not recorded which). The CDR3 region is CASSPGQISTREQYF.